Below are 7 T cell receptor beta chains sequenced from a single sample in a study of cytomegalovirus exposure and HLA in healthy donors. The repertoire was sequenced with immunoSEQ multiplex PCR; TCRdb's copy has only in-frame clones and lacks some. The repertoire holds roughly 70,000 clones, with approximately 97% as singletons. What was sequenced was PBMCs. These receptors were obtained from a woman younger than 35 in good health and CMV-seropositive.

The CDR3 protein is CASSLLLAGDIGSYEQYF. The DNA of the CDR3 is TGTGCCAGCAGTTTATTGCTAGCGGGAGATATTGGCTCCTACGAGCAGTACTTC. J is TRBJ2-7 and V is TRBV28; 10 nucleotides agree with TRBD2. The CDR3 has 18 amino acids. Germline V gene lookup returns CDR1 MDHEN and CDR2 SYDVKM. V gave up 1 base and J gave up 0 bases; unmatched junction bases: 9.

This clone has a single count. The chain employs TRBV27 and TRBJ2-5; maybe TRBD1 (6 bases). Trimming removed 6 bases at V and 1 base at J, with 12 bases between. The CDR3 is 14 amino acids. Germline CDR1 and CDR2: MNHEY and SMNVEV (reference sequence). The CDR3 DNA reads as TGTGCCAGCAGCCTCCAGGGGCCCCAAGAGACCCAGTACTTC. Its protein is CASSLQGPQETQYF.

The J gene is TRBJ2-7, the V gene TRBV5-1; D is perhaps TRBD1 (6 bases). The V end lost 0 bases, the J end lost 3 bases, and 10 bases lay between the germline ends. CDR1 and CDR2 (germline): SGHRS, YFSETQ. This CDR3 is 14 amino acids long. The DNA of the CDR3 is TGCGCCAGCAGCTTGGAACAGGGAAACTACGAGCAGTACTTC. It translates to CASSLEQGNYEQYF.

The V call is TRBV19, the J call TRBJ2-7; 9 bases match TRBD1. Germline V gives CDR1 LNHDA, CDR2 SQIVND (reference sequence). This CDR3 has 16 residues. The V gene end was trimmed by 6 bases and the J gene end by 4 bases; junction bases not matched to a gene: 13. The CDR3 nucleotides read TGTGCCAGTAGCCCATCCCCGGGACAGGGATCTTACGAGCAGTACTTC. Translating gives CASSPSPGQGSYEQYF.

V gene TRBV28 combines with J gene TRBJ2-3, with TRBD2 identical over 12 bases. The CDR3 extends over 19 amino acids. The germline gives CDR1 MDHEN, CDR2 SYDVKM. The ends lost 3 bases at V and 4 bases at J; junction bases unmatched: 14. This chain's CDR3 is CASSLGLAGGPSLADTQYF. For the CDR3, the DNA is TGTGCCAGCAGTTTGGGCCTAGCGGGAGGGCCGAGTCTGGCAGATACGCAGTATTTT.

This sequence joins TRBV7-8 and TRBJ1-1, with 9 bases that match TRBD1. CDR1 SGHVS and CDR2 FQNEAQ come from the germline V gene. CDR3 length: 16 residues. Trimming cost V 6 bases and J 5 bases; bases outside gene matches: 13. CDR3 DNA: TGTGCCAGCAGTCCCACAGGGGGCGCAAGGAGGACTGAAGCTTTCTTT. Its protein is CASSPTGGARRTEAFF.

The chain joins TRBV10-2 to TRBJ1-2; D unclear. With 2 bases removed from V and 4 bases from J, the gap between germline ends came to 8 bases. The CDR3 runs 13 residues. The germline CDR1 and CDR2 sequences are WSHSY and SAAADI. In DNA form, the CDR3 reads TGCGCCAGCAGTGAGCTACAGACCTATGGCTACACCTTC. Residues: CASSELQTYGYTF.